This T cell receptor (beta chain) was documented in a study of chronic HIV infection and antiretroviral therapy (dated by TCRdb to between 2014 and 2016). Only a few counts were recorded for this clonotype. The specificity of this receptor is unknown. Base qualities are not recorded, but no much larger clone differs from it by a single base. The CDR3 holds 15 amino acids from the cysteine to the phenylalanine. The entry retains the CDR3 DNA only, 45 bases that are in frame from base 1. The library was built by means of 5' RACE. Data came from an Illumina MiSeq. TCRdb's own reprocessing of the public reads used fastp at Q25 and MiXCR and kept productive beta chains. Rows are combined by CDR3 protein, so each entry shows the most common genes and DNA. Within this sample are some 43,000 distinct CDR3 sequences, with about 18% of them counted one time only. The leading ten clones occupy approximately 3% of the sample.

The V and J genes are TRBV21-1 and TRBJ2-4; the DNA was not used to check the table's D call, TRBD1. TRBV21-1 is a listed pseudogene. The specimen was peripheral blood. The sequence derives from an adult who had HIV and had not received antiretroviral therapy, or was an uninfected healthy control (not recorded which). The CDR3: CASSQGGRAKNIQYF. At the DNA level, the sequence is TGTGCCAGCAGTCAAGGGGGTAGGGCCAAAAACATTCAGTACTTC.